One and the same sample provided the 19 T cell receptor beta chains below, sequenced in a study of cytomegalovirus exposure and HLA in healthy donors. PCR amplification relied on 60 Vbeta primers (plus 13 Jbeta primers). Sequenced by immunoSEQ multiplex PCR; TCRdb stores in-frame clones only, minus some. The table counts about 67,000 clones; 1.5% to 2% lies in the top ten. The sequencing input was PBMCs. These TCRs come from a woman between 25 and 40 years old in good health and CMV-seronegative.

V is TRBV29-1 and J is TRBJ2-3, with D possibly being TRBD2 (6 bases). Germline V gene lookup returns CDR1 SQVTM and CDR2 ANQGSEA. The CDR3 is 16 amino acids. With 2 bases removed from V and 0 bases from J, the gap between germline ends came to 15 bases. CDR3 DNA: TGCAGCGTTGAAATAGCGGAGGCCCTTAGCACAGATACGCAGTATTTT. Protein: CSVEIAEALSTDTQYF.

The chain couples TRBV27 to TRBJ1-2; 7 nucleotides align to TRBD1. After removal of 5 bases from V and 6 bases from J, the junction contained 12 bases not matched to a gene. This CDR3 comprises 15 residues. Germline V gene data show CDR1 as MNHEY and CDR2 as SMNVEV (reference sequence). This CDR3 reads CASSTHSTGFNGYTF. The CDR3, as DNA: TGTGCCAGCAGTACACACTCGACAGGGTTTAATGGCTACACCTTC.

This CDR3 reads CASSQDGRRGYTF. In DNA, the CDR3 is TGCGCCAGCAGCCAAGACGGGCGGAGGGGCTACACCTTC. The chain employs TRBV4-3 and TRBJ1-2; D not resolved. The length of the CDR3 is 13 residues. V was clipped by 0 bases and J by 8 bases, with 10 bases between them. Germline CDR1 and CDR2: LGHNA and YSLEER.

The J gene is TRBJ1-1, the V gene TRBV7-9; possibly TRBD1 for D (5 bases). This CDR3 contains 17 residues. The ends were cut back, 5 bases at V and 0 bases at J, with 19 bases in the middle. Germline V CDR1 and CDR2: SEHNR, FQNEAQ (reference sequence). Written as DNA, the CDR3 is TGTGCCAGCAGCCCATCGACTCCGGGGGTCTTGAACACTGAAGCTTTCTTT. Translation gives CASSPSTPGVLNTEAFF. Filled out from reference TRBV7-9 and TRBJ1-1, the complete variable domain reads DTGVSQNPRHKITKRGQNVTFRCDPISEHNRLYWYRQTLGQGPEFLTYFQNEAQLEKSRLLSDRFSAERPKGSFSTLEIQRTEQGDSAMYLCASSPSTPGVLNTEAFFGQGTRLTVV.

The chain links TRBV28 to TRBJ1-4, with D perhaps TRBD1 (6 bases). The germline V gene encodes CDR1 MDHEN and CDR2 SYDVKM. CDR3 size: 13 residues. The V and J ends lost 3 bases and 7 bases respectively, with 9 bases between them. CDR3 nucleotides: TGTGCCAGCAGTTTGGGGGGGCGTGAAAAACTGTTTTTT. This gives the protein CASSLGGREKLFF.

The gene calls are TRBV9 and TRBJ2-3; the match to TRBD2 covers 8 bases. The J segment lost 2 bases and the V segment lost 0 bases, leaving 8 bases of the junction unmatched. The length of the CDR3 is 17 residues. CDR1 is SGDLS, CDR2 YYNGEE, per germline. CDR3 coding DNA: TGTGCCAGCAGCGTAGAACCTAGCGGGCTTATCACAGATACGCAGTATTTT. Its protein is CASSVEPSGLITDTQYF.

J is TRBJ2-5 and V is TRBV9; 8 bases are shared with TRBD1. Germline CDR1 and CDR2: SGDLS and YYNGEE. The CDR3 totals 16 residues. The V gene end was trimmed by 4 bases and the J gene end by 5 bases; junction bases not matched to a gene: 13. Written as DNA, the CDR3 is TGTGCCAGCAGCACTTCCGGGACAGGACCTCGGGAGACCCAGTACTTC. Protein: CASSTSGTGPRETQYF.

The chain links TRBV11-2 to TRBJ2-1; D might be TRBD2 (7 bases). V was pared by 7 bases and J by 8 bases, with 15 bases between. This CDR3 region has 13 residues. Germline loops: CDR1 SGHAT, CDR2 FQNNGV. In DNA, the CDR3 is TGTGCCAGCACTTGGGGGGCGGGGGATGAGCAGTTCTTC. Translated: CASTWGAGDEQFF.

The rearrangement links TRBV7-3 to TRBJ2-5, with unresolved D. CDR1 and CDR2 from the germline V gene are SGHTA and FQGTGA. The V gene lost 8 bases and the J gene lost 7 bases, with 11 bases spanning the gap. This CDR3 is built from 11 residues. The CDR3 coding sequence is TGTGCCAGCGACTTGCGTGGGACCCAGTACTTC. Its protein product is CASDLRGTQYF.

The chain combines TRBV6-5 with TRBJ2-7; 10 nucleotides agree with TRBD1. From germline, CDR1 is MNHEY and CDR2 SVGAGI. The CDR3 is made up of 14 amino acids. Trimming removed 2 bases from V and 6 bases from J; junction bases left unmatched: 4. The CDR3 reads CASSYAGQGIEQYF. As DNA, the CDR3 is TGTGCCAGCAGTTACGCGGGACAGGGGATCGAGCAGTACTTC.

The chain joins TRBV6-1 to TRBJ2-3; D ambiguous. The CDR3 contains 12 residues. The V gene lost 7 bases and the J gene lost 2 bases, with 7 bases spanning the gap. The germline CDR1 and CDR2 sequences are MNHNS and SASEGT. The CDR3 sequence is CASTEYTDTQYF. The CDR3 bases are TGTGCCAGCACCGAGTACACAGATACGCAGTATTTT.

The chain links TRBV28 to TRBJ2-7, with a possible D match to TRBD2 (6 bases). The V gene lost 7 bases and the J gene lost 4 bases, with 32 bases spanning the gap. Germline V gene data show CDR1 as MDHEN and CDR2 as SYDVKM. The CDR3 spans 19 residues. CDR3 sequence: CASTPPGRGGVDREYEQYF. As DNA, the CDR3 is TGTGCCAGCACTCCACCCGGTCGGGGCGGGGTGGATCGAGAGTACGAGCAGTACTTC.

The chain employs TRBV7-3 and TRBJ2-1; TRBD2 agrees at 11 bases. Germline V lookup: CDR1 SGHTA, CDR2 FQGTGA. Trimming took 5 bases from V and 5 from J; bases not matched to a gene: 2. This CDR3 region has 14 residues. In DNA form, the CDR3 reads TGTGCCAGCAGCCCGACTAGCGGGAACAATGAGCAGTTCTTC. Translating it yields CASSPTSGNNEQFF.

The gene calls are TRBV19 and TRBJ2-5, with TRBD2 matching over 15 bases. Unmatched junction bases numbered 9, after V lost 2 bases and J lost 2 bases. This CDR3 spans 19 amino acids. From germline, CDR1 is LNHDA and CDR2 SQIVND (reference sequence). This CDR3 reads CASSIFWTSGGDSQETQYF. CDR3 coding DNA: TGTGCCAGTAGTATATTCTGGACTAGCGGGGGGGACTCACAAGAGACCCAGTACTTC. Filled out from reference TRBV19 and TRBJ2-5, the complete variable domain reads DGGITQSPKYLFRKEGQNVTLSCEQNLNHDAMYWYRQDPGQGLRLIYYSQIVNDFQKGDIAEGYSVSREKKESFPLTVTSAQKNPTAFYLCASSIFWTSGGDSQETQYFGPGTRLLVL.

The V call is TRBV5-6, the J call TRBJ1-5; D is ambiguous. The V gene's germline CDR1 is SGHDT and CDR2 YYEEEE. This CDR3 region has 15 residues. Between the trimmed V and J ends, which lost 2 bases and 2 bases, there was a span of 11 bases. CDR3 sequence (DNA): TGTGCCAGCAGCTTAGGCGGGGTCGGCAATCAGCCCCAGCATTTT. This encodes CASSLGGVGNQPQHF.

The V and J genes are TRBV2 and TRBJ1-1, with 7 bases lining up with TRBD1. The germline gives CDR1 SNHLY, CDR2 FYNNEI. CDR3 length: 16 residues. V was pared by 4 bases and J by 0 bases, with 8 bases of the junction left unmatched. The CDR3 loop is CASSVRDRFLNTEAFF. CDR3 DNA sequence: TGTGCCAGCAGTGTCCGGGACAGATTCTTGAACACTGAAGCTTTCTTT.

J is TRBJ2-2 and V is TRBV28; 11 nucleotides match TRBD2. The ends lost 4 bases at V and 3 bases at J; junction bases unmatched: 4. CDR1 is MDHEN and CDR2 is SYDVKM in the germline V gene. The CDR3 is made up of 16 amino acids. CDR3 protein: CASSSTSGSYTGELFF. The CDR3 region has the DNA TGTGCCAGCAGTTCAACTAGCGGGAGCTACACCGGGGAGCTGTTTTTT. The complete variable domain, with remaining parts taken from reference TRBV28 and TRBJ2-2, reads DVKVTQSSRYLVKRTGEKVFLECVQDMDHENMFWYRQDPGLGLRLIYFSYDVKMKEKGDIPEGYSVSREKKERFSLILESASTNQTSMYLCASSSTSGSYTGELFFGEGSRLTVL.

The chain is built from TRBV19 and TRBJ2-2, with D unclear. The CDR3 extends over 14 amino acids. Between the trimmed V and J ends, which lost 3 bases and 8 bases, there was a span of 13 bases. Per germline, CDR1 LNHDA and CDR2 SQIVND (reference sequence). CDR3 in amino acids: CASSILRASGELFF. The DNA for the CDR3 is TGTGCCAGTAGTATCCTACGTGCGTCAGGGGAGCTGTTTTTT.

This chain connects TRBV5-4 to TRBJ1-1; D is unclear. The CDR3 contains 14 residues. V lost 4 bases and J 1 base, leaving 11 bases between the germline ends. Germline values: CDR1 SGHNT, CDR2 YYREEE (reference sequence). CDR3 region: CASSPPSGNTEAFF. The CDR3 coding sequence is TGTGCCAGCAGCCCCCCCTCCGGGAACACTGAAGCTTTCTTT.